One sample yielded the 24 T cell receptor beta chains listed below, sequenced in a study of sequential checkpoint blockade in melanoma. Indicated treatment: randomized to nivolumab then ipilimumab (arm A) or the reverse (arm B). The assay was immunoSEQ multiplex PCR, and TCRdb's table has in-frame clones only and misses some. The sample carries about 12,000 clones, about 79% recorded once. The sequenced sample was CD8+ T cells sorted from blood (inferred from file names), obtained from a patient given nivolumab and ipilimumab in sequence. These receptors all stem from a human donor with melanoma.

This clone has a handful of counts. The V and J genes are TRBV5-1 and TRBJ1-1; D is possibly TRBD1 (5 bases). Germline V gene data show CDR1 as SGHRS and CDR2 as YFSETQ. This CDR3 contains 17 residues. The germline V and J ends were trimmed by 6 bases and 5 bases, with 26 bases remaining between them. In DNA form, the CDR3 reads TGCGCCAGCACTCCCCCTCTAGTGGGCGGGGGGGAGACTGAAGCTTTCTTT. Its protein is CASTPPLVGGGETEAFF. The variable domain in full, completed from reference TRBV5-1 and TRBJ1-1, reads KAGVTQTPRYLIKTRGQQVTLSCSPISGHRSVSWYQQTPGQGLQFLFEYFSETQRNKGNFPGRFSGRQFSNSRSEMNVSTLELGDSALYLCASTPPLVGGGETEAFFGQGTRLTVV.

CDR3 region: CASSRPGTGVYNEQFF. The CDR3 nucleotides are TGTGCCAGCTCACGCCCCGGGACAGGGGTTTACAATGAGCAGTTCTTC. The V and J genes are TRBV18 and TRBJ2-1; 10 bases line up with TRBD1. Germline V CDR1 and CDR2: KGHSH, LQKENI. The CDR3 extends over 16 amino acids. V gave up 4 bases and J gave up 4 bases; unmatched junction bases: 7.

The V and J genes are TRBV9 and TRBJ2-1; D gene unclear. V dropped 3 bases and J dropped 10 bases, with 11 bases sitting between them. The germline V gene encodes CDR1 SGDLS and CDR2 YYNGEE. CDR3 length: 12 amino acids. The CDR3 spells CASSGLHGEQFF. In DNA, the CDR3 is TGTGCCAGCAGCGGACTCCACGGGGAGCAGTTCTTC.

The J gene is TRBJ2-2, the V gene TRBV7-9; unclear D gene. The CDR3 contains 12 residues. Germline CDR1 and CDR2: SEHNR and FQNEAQ (reference sequence). CDR3 region: CTIPVRTGELFF. In DNA form, the CDR3 reads TGTACCATTCCCGTTAGAACCGGGGAGCTGTTTTTT.

This chain connects TRBV19 to TRBJ1-3; 8 bases are a match to TRBD1. The CDR3 sequence is 14 residues long. CDR1 LNHDA and CDR2 SQIVND come from the germline V gene (reference sequence). J was trimmed by 2 bases and V by 9 bases; bases with no gene match: 6. CDR3 DNA sequence: TGTGCCAGCTGGACAGGGTTCGCTGGAAACACCATATATTTT. Its translation is CASWTGFAGNTIYF.

V is TRBV14 and J is TRBJ2-7; 7 bases map to TRBD1. Losses at the gene ends were 0 bases for V and 6 bases for J; bases not matched to a gene: 11. Germline assignment: CDR1 SGHDN and CDR2 FVKESK. The CDR3 has 16 residues. CDR3 sequence: CASSQERMGQFTEQYF. The CDR3 DNA reads as TGTGCCAGCAGCCAAGAAAGAATGGGACAGTTCACCGAGCAGTACTTC.

By its share, this clone is medium-sized (0.01 to 0.1%). The V gene is TRBV11-2, the J gene TRBJ1-5; 7 bases map to TRBD1. The CDR3 is 15 residues long. The J segment lost 4 bases and the V segment lost 2 bases, leaving 5 bases of the junction unmatched. Germline V gene sequence: CDR1 SGHAT, CDR2 FQNNGV. As DNA, the CDR3 is TGTGCCAGCAGCTTACTAGGGGGCCTTAATCAGCCCCAGCATTTT. It yields the protein CASSLLGGLNQPQHF.

The chain joins TRBV6-5 to TRBJ2-5; D is perhaps TRBD2 (6 bases). Per germline, CDR1 MNHEY and CDR2 SVGAGI. This CDR3 region has 14 residues. Trimming removed 7 bases at V and 3 bases at J, with 15 bases between. CDR3 DNA sequence: TGTGCCAGCAACGCGGGGTTGGGCGAAGAGACCCAGTACTTC. Protein: CASNAGLGEETQYF.

V gene TRBV7-9 combines with J gene TRBJ1-1; no clear D. V was cut by 2 bases and J by 5 bases, with 9 bases left in between. CDR1 is SEHNR, CDR2 FQNEAQ, per germline (reference sequence). This CDR3 contains 13 residues. CDR3 bases: TGTGCCAGCAGCTTACCAGCGGGGACTGAAGCTTTCTTT. It translates to CASSLPAGTEAFF.

CDR3 region: CATSRERDRDYEQYF. The CDR3 DNA reads as TGTGCCACCAGCAGAGAGAGGGACAGAGACTACGAGCAGTACTTC. The chain combines TRBV15 with TRBJ2-7, with 7 bases matching TRBD1. V was clipped by 0 bases and J by 3 bases; unmatched bases: 5. CDR1 and CDR2 from the germline V gene are LNHNV and YYDKDF (reference sequence). This CDR3 is built from 15 residues.

The rearrangement links TRBV28 to TRBJ1-4; D perhaps matches TRBD1 (5 bases). There are 16 residues in the CDR3. V was pared by 6 bases and J by 0 bases, with 14 bases between. The V gene's germline CDR1 is MDHEN and CDR2 SYDVKM. In DNA form, the CDR3 reads TGTGCCAGCAGCATCAGGGCCCTTGCAACTAATGAAAAACTGTTTTTT. This encodes CASSIRALATNEKLFF.

In this sample, this clone turned up once. V gene TRBV28 combines with J gene TRBJ2-5; D gene uncertain. The J call may be mistaken, given a closer DNA end match to TRBJ2-7. Germline lookup yields CDR1 MDHEN and CDR2 SYDVKM. This CDR3 is 12 amino acids long. The CDR3 reads CASSVDPYEQYF. In DNA form, the CDR3 reads TGTGCCAGCAGTGTTGATCCCTACGAGCAGTACTTC.

The rearrangement joins TRBV29-1 to TRBJ2-7; no clear D. The length of the CDR3 is 12 residues. The germline V gene encodes CDR1 SQVTM and CDR2 ANQGSEA. The V end was cut by 5 bases, the J end by 2 bases, with 10 bases between. CDR3: CSVSQATYEQYF. As DNA, the CDR3 is TGCAGCGTTTCCCAGGCTACCTACGAGCAGTACTTC.

The chain is built from TRBV28 and TRBJ1-2; 8 nucleotides match TRBD1. The V gene end was trimmed by 3 bases and the J gene end by 7 bases; junction bases not matched to a gene: 10. The CDR3 runs 15 residues. The germline V gene has CDR1 MDHEN and CDR2 SYDVKM. The CDR3 loop reads CASSLAAGGAVGYTF. For the CDR3, the DNA is TGTGCCAGCAGTTTGGCGGCAGGGGGCGCGGTTGGCTACACCTTC.

V and J are TRBV19 and TRBJ2-7, with TRBD1 identical over 7 bases. Germline V gene sequence: CDR1 LNHDA, CDR2 SQIVND (reference sequence). CDR3 length: 16 residues. V lost 9 bases to trimming and J lost 3 bases; unmatched junction nucleotides: 17. DNA for the CDR3: TGTGCCAGCAGCCAAGATTCGTGGGCAGGGGGCTACGAGCAGTACTTC. This codes for CASSQDSWAGGYEQYF.

The chain uses TRBV7-6 and TRBJ2-1; 8 bases align to TRBD1. Germline V CDR1 and CDR2: SGHVS, FNYEAQ. The V and J ends lost 3 bases and 5 bases, in that order; junction bases with no gene match: 3. The CDR3 contains 14 residues. DNA for the CDR3: TGTGCCAGCAGCTTCGGGACAGGACACAATGAGCAGTTCTTC. It yields the protein CASSFGTGHNEQFF.

V and J are TRBV7-9 and TRBJ2-3; 11 positions agree with TRBD2. This CDR3 spans 17 amino acids. V lost 2 bases to trimming and J lost 2 bases; unmatched junction nucleotides: 6. Germline V gene sequence: CDR1 SEHNR, CDR2 FQNEAQ (reference sequence). The CDR3 coding sequence is TGTGCCAGCAGCTTAAGCCCGGGACTAGCGGCCACAGATACGCAGTATTTT. The encoded protein is CASSLSPGLAATDTQYF.

The V call is TRBV19, the J call TRBJ2-1; 7 positions agree with TRBD2. With 2 bases clipped from V and 3 bases from J, the junction kept 4 bases outside the gene matches. This CDR3 contains 15 residues. Germline V gives CDR1 LNHDA, CDR2 SQIVND (reference sequence). CDR3 coding DNA: TGTGCCAGTAGTATATCGTCTAGCGGCTACAATGAGCAGTTCTTC. Its protein is CASSISSSGYNEQFF.

The rearrangement uses TRBV4-1 and TRBJ2-7; 8 nucleotides align to TRBD1. CDR3 length: 15 residues. Germline V gene data show CDR1 as MGHRA and CDR2 as YSYEKL. V shed 4 bases, J shed 2 bases, and the junction held 7 bases outside the gene matches. In DNA form, the CDR3 reads TGCGCCAGCAGCCTAACAGGGGGTGAGACCTACGAGCAGTACTTC. It translates to CASSLTGGETYEQYF.

This clone is judged medium-sized. The rearrangement joins TRBV7-2 to TRBJ2-3, with unresolved D. This CDR3 comprises 15 residues. Trimming pared 2 bases from V and 1 base from J, leaving 10 bases between. In germline, CDR1 is SGHTA, CDR2 FQGNSA. The CDR3 DNA is TGTGCCAGCAGCTTAATTATGGCAGGCACAGATACGCAGTATTTT. Encoded protein: CASSLIMAGTDTQYF.

This chain uses TRBV11-3 with TRBJ2-3; no clear D gene. The germline V gene encodes CDR1 SGHNT and CDR2 YENEEA. The CDR3 is 13 amino acids. Trimming removed 6 bases at V and 0 bases at J, with 7 bases between. The CDR3 DNA reads as TGTGCCAGCAGTGACGGGAGCACAGATACGCAGTATTTT. It encodes CASSDGSTDTQYF.

This clone came up a few times. The chain links TRBV6-5 to TRBJ2-7, with 7 nucleotides matching TRBD1. Trimming at V came to 8 bases and at J to 0 bases, leaving 4 bases not matched to a gene. This CDR3 is built from 13 residues. Germline CDR1 reads MNHEY; CDR2 reads SVGAGI. In DNA form, the CDR3 reads TGTGCCAGCGCCGGGACAGCCTCCTACGAGCAGTACTTC. Translation: CASAGTASYEQYF.

In this sample, this clone turned up a few times. The chain has TRBV9 and TRBJ2-7; 9 nucleotides align to TRBD2. With 4 bases clipped from V and 4 bases from J, the junction kept 6 bases outside the gene matches. Germline V lookup: CDR1 SGDLS, CDR2 YYNGEE. The length of the CDR3 is 14 residues. CDR3 DNA: TGTGCCAGCAGCTCCAGCGGGGGGCCTTACGAGCAGTACTTC. Translating it yields CASSSSGGPYEQYF.

The sample holds a few counts of this clone. The rearrangement uses TRBV7-9 and TRBJ2-1; TRBD1 is a possible D gene (5 bases). The CDR3 loop spans 13 amino acids. Between the trimmed V and J ends, which lost 10 bases and 6 bases, there was a span of 16 bases. Per the germline V gene, CDR1 is SEHNR and CDR2 is FQNEAQ (reference sequence). The CDR3 DNA reads as TGTGCCATCAAGGGTGGGGCGGTCAATGAGCAGTTCTTC. It encodes CAIKGGAVNEQFF.